These 15 T cell receptor beta chains originate from one sample sequenced in a study of beta chain features in type 1 diabetes. The isolated RNA, all of it, was reverse transcribed, so expressed TCRB transcripts were what got sequenced. Repertoires were generated with immunoSEQ multiplex PCR, while TCRdb's copy carries only in-frame clones and drops some. The sample shows hundreds of thousands of clones, over 10% of them seen only once. Source material: naive CD4+ T cells from blood. These receptors were taken from a man younger than 30 in good health.

The CDR3 DNA sequence: TGTGCCAGCAGCGTAGGAGCTAGCGATAGCACAGATACGCAGTATTTT. Protein: CASSVGASDSTDTQYF. V is TRBV9 and J is TRBJ2-3, with TRBD2 as a possible D gene (6 bases). Germline loops: CDR1 SGDLS, CDR2 YYNGEE. Trimming cost V 0 bases and J 0 bases, with 11 bases left between them. CDR3 length: 16 residues.

V is TRBV18 and J is TRBJ1-1, with D possibly being TRBD1 (6 bases). Germline assignment: CDR1 KGHSH and CDR2 LQKENI. V was clipped by 2 bases and J by 4 bases, with 14 bases between them. The CDR3 is made up of 15 amino acids. This CDR3 reads CASSPTRGPSTEAFF. As DNA, the CDR3 is TGTGCCAGCTCACCAACCAGGGGCCCGAGCACTGAAGCTTTCTTT.

The V call is TRBV7-2, the J call TRBJ2-3; 9 positions match TRBD1. From germline, CDR1 is SGHTA and CDR2 FQGNSA. V lost 4 bases, J lost 13 bases, and 9 bases stayed unmatched. This CDR3 region has 13 residues. CDR3 in DNA: TGTGCCAGCAGCTGGGGCCGGGACAGGGTTAAGTATTTT. Translating it yields CASSWGRDRVKYF.

Only a few counts were recorded for this clone. This rearrangement joins TRBV11-3 to TRBJ2-3; possibly TRBD1 for D (6 bases). From germline, CDR1 is SGHNT and CDR2 YENEEA. The CDR3 runs 17 residues. V was cut by 2 bases and J by 1 base, with 16 bases left in between. The CDR3 region has the DNA TGTGCCAGCAGCTTAAGGGGGACGGTTGCCGGCACAGATACGCAGTATTTT. This gives the protein CASSLRGTVAGTDTQYF.

This clone appeared a few times. The chain has TRBV5-4 and TRBJ1-2; D gene ambiguous. The germline gives CDR1 SGHNT, CDR2 YYREEE (reference sequence). The V end was cut by 0 bases, the J end by 4 bases, with 10 bases between. The CDR3 totals 14 residues. The CDR3, as DNA: TGTGCCAGCAGCTTGGAAGGGCGGGCCTATGGCTACACCTTC. As protein: CASSLEGRAYGYTF. The full variable domain, completed using reference TRBV5-4 and TRBJ1-2, is ETGVTQSPTHLIKTRGQQVTLRCSSQSGHNTVSWYQQALGQGPQFIFQYYREEENGRGNFPPRFSGLQFPNYSSELNVNALELDDSALYLCASSLEGRAYGYTFGSGTRLTVV.

V and J are TRBV30 and TRBJ2-7; TRBD1 matches at 7 bases. V lost 3 bases, J lost 5 bases, and 1 base stayed unmatched. From germline, CDR1 is GTSNPN and CDR2 SVGIG (reference sequence). The CDR3 is 11 amino acids. The CDR3 DNA follows: TGTGCCTGGAGGACAGGGCACGAGCAGTACTTC. Encoded protein: CAWRTGHEQYF. Combining the CDR3 with reference TRBV30 and TRBJ2-7 gives the whole variable domain SQTIHQWPATLVQPVGSPLSLECTVEGTSNPNLYWYRQAAGRGLQLLFYSVGIGQISSEVPQNLSASRPQDRQFILSSKKLLLSDSGFYLCAWRTGHEQYFGPGTRLTVT.

V and J are TRBV4-3 and TRBJ2-1, with D perhaps matching TRBD2 (5 bases). V lost 4 bases to trimming and J lost 10 bases, with 11 bases between them. The CDR3 runs 12 residues. Germline lookup yields CDR1 LGHNA and CDR2 YSLEER. The CDR3 sequence is CASSLLTGEQFF. The CDR3 DNA reads TGCGCCAGCAGCCTTCTGACGGGAGAGCAGTTCTTC.

This clone was seen only a few times. The chain recombines TRBV6-5 with TRBJ1-5; the D is unclear. The ends were cut back, 2 bases at V and 3 bases at J, with 14 bases in the middle. Germline CDR1 and CDR2: MNHEY and SVGAGI. The CDR3 length is 16 residues. The CDR3 here is CASSYGPDLYNQPQHF. The CDR3 nucleotides are TGTGCCAGCAGTTACGGGCCAGATCTTTACAATCAGCCCCAGCATTTT.

V usage is TRBV2 and J usage is TRBJ1-4; the D is unclear. Trimming shortened V by 7 bases and J by 5 bases, and 17 bases separated the two germline ends. This CDR3 comprises 15 residues. CDR1 SNHLY and CDR2 FYNNEI come from the germline V gene. The chain's CDR3 is CASTKDSKGNEKLFF. The CDR3 nucleotides read TGTGCCAGCACTAAGGACTCTAAAGGGAATGAAAAACTGTTTTTT.

This clone has only a few counts. The CDR3 DNA reads TGTGCCAGCAGTTCAACCGGGACAGGGGCTGGCTACGAGCAGTACTTC. It is translated as CASSSTGTGAGYEQYF. J is TRBJ2-7 and V is TRBV28; 10 nucleotides match TRBD1. The germline CDR1 and CDR2 sequences are MDHEN and SYDVKM. Unmatched junction bases numbered 9, after V lost 4 bases and J lost 3 bases. This CDR3 has 16 amino acids. The full variable domain, with the rest looked up from reference TRBV28 and TRBJ2-7, is DVKVTQSSRYLVKRTGEKVFLECVQDMDHENMFWYRQDPGLGLRLIYFSYDVKMKEKGDIPEGYSVSREKKERFSLILESASTNQTSMYLCASSSTGTGAGYEQYFGPGTRLTVT.

The CDR3 loop is CASSSTVLTQYF. The CDR3 region has the DNA TGTGCCAGCAGTTCGACTGTACTAACCCAGTACTTC. V is TRBV28 and J is TRBJ2-5; D unclear. The CDR3 contains 12 residues. V was pared by 4 bases and J by 8 bases, with 11 bases between. Germline V gene sequence: CDR1 MDHEN, CDR2 SYDVKM.

The rearrangement uses TRBV5-4 and TRBJ2-2; D unresolved. In germline, CDR1 is SGHNT, CDR2 YYREEE (reference sequence). V lost 2 bases to trimming and J lost 7 bases, with 12 bases between them. This CDR3 comprises 14 residues. The CDR3 loop reads CASSFMASNGELFF. CDR3 coding DNA: TGTGCCAGCAGCTTTATGGCTTCCAACGGGGAGCTGTTTTTT.

The V gene is TRBV5-1, the J gene TRBJ2-7; D possibly corresponds to TRBD2 (5 bases). The CDR3 is made up of 14 amino acids. Germline V gene lookup returns CDR1 SGHRS and CDR2 YFSETQ. V was clipped by 0 bases and J by 6 bases, with 13 bases between them. For the CDR3, the DNA is TGCGCCAGCAGCTTGGCGTCCGCTAGCACCGAGCAGTACTTC. This translates into CASSLASASTEQYF.

This clone occurred a few times. The chain has TRBV25-1 and TRBJ2-5; a weak D match, TRBD1 (6 bases). Germline CDR1 MGHDK, CDR2 SYGVNS. Trimming removed 1 base at V and 6 bases at J, with 18 bases between. This CDR3 region has 16 residues. CDR3 bases: TGTGCCAGCAGTGAATTTATGGGGGCAGGGGAACAGACCCAGTACTTC. It is translated as CASSEFMGAGEQTQYF.

This rearrangement joins TRBV5-4 to TRBJ2-1; TRBD1 matches at 8 bases. Losses at the gene ends were 4 bases for V and 3 bases for J; bases not matched to a gene: 9. The germline V gene has CDR1 SGHNT and CDR2 YYREEE (reference sequence). This CDR3 contains 16 residues. The CDR3 loop is CASSPSGTGVYNEQFF. In nucleotides, the CDR3 is TGTGCCAGCAGCCCTTCCGGGACAGGTGTCTACAATGAGCAGTTCTTC.